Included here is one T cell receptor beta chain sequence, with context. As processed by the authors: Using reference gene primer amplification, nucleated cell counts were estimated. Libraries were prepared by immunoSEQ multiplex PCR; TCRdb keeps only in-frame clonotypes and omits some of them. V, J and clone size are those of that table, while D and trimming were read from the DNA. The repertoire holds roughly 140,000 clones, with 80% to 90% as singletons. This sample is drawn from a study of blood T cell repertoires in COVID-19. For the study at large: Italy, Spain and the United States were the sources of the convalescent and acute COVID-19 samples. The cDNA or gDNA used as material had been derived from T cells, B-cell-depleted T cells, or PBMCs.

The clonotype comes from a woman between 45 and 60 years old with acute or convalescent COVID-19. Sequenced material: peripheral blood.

In DNA form, the CDR3 reads TGTGCCAGCAGCGAAGGGACAGCCAAGTACAATGAGCAGTTCTTC. It is translated as CASSEGTAKYNEQFF. The chain recombines TRBV9 with TRBJ2-1, with 7 bases that match TRBD1. In germline, CDR1 is SGDLS, CDR2 YYNGEE. Trimming removed 3 bases from V and 4 bases from J; junction bases left unmatched: 7. This CDR3 contains 15 residues.